Listed below are T cell receptor beta chains from one sample, sequenced in a study of T cells in Graves' hyperthyroidism and ophthalmopathy. Each CDR3 protein is one row after TCRdb ran MiXCR on the multiplex PCR reads. The sample has approximately 520,000 distinct CDR3 sequences; roughly 25% are singletons. The sequenced sample consisted of blood. Receptors were obtained from a woman aged 25-40 years with Graves' ophthalmopathy. Both conserved end residues are part of each CDR3. The D gene is left open where the match is weak. The listing skips clone size in some rows; elsewhere it reads once, few, many or a size class.

V gene	clone size	D gene	J gene	CDR3 protein	CDR3 DNA
TRBV20-1	many	-	TRBJ2-4	CSAGGSSAKNIQYF	TGCAGTGCTGGCGGGTCTTCAGCCAAAAACATTCAGTACTTC
TRBV19	-	TRBD1	TRBJ1-2	CASSVQGGSNYGYTF	TGTGCCAGTAGTGTACAGGGGGGGTCTAACTATGGCTACACCTTC
TRBV30	-	-	TRBJ1-1	CAWSLPGHNTEAFF	TGTGCCTGGAGTCTTCCGGGCCACAACACTGAAGCTTTCTTT
TRBV12-3/TRBV12-4	few	-	TRBJ1-5	CASSLEGMPQHF	TGTGCCAGCAGTTTAGAAGGGATGCCCCAGCATTTT
TRBV4-2	-	-	TRBJ2-5	CASSHPWGSSQETQYF	TGTGCCAGCAGCCACCCCTGGGGTAGCAGCCAAGAGACCCAGTACTTC
TRBV6-2/TRBV6-3	many	TRBD1	TRBJ2-7	CASTDRVHEQYF	TGTGCCAGCACGGACAGGGTCCACGAGCAGTACTTC
TRBV6-1	many	-	TRBJ1-2	CASNGRDHLYGYTF	TGTGCCAGCAATGGCCGGGATCACCTCTATGGCTACACCTTC
TRBV5-1	-	TRBD1	TRBJ1-1	CASSPLDRELDTEAFF	TGCGCCAGCAGCCCCTTGGACAGGGAGTTGGACACTGAAGCTTTCTTT
TRBV3-1	many	TRBD1	TRBJ1-1	CASSRGTGGTEAFF	TGTGCCAGCAGCCGTGGGACAGGGGGAACTGAAGCTTTCTTT
TRBV6-1	-	TRBD2	TRBJ2-7	CASSFIPGLLSSYEQYF	TGTGCCAGCAGCTTCATTCCGGGACTACTAAGCTCCTACGAGCAGTACTTC
TRBV30	many	-	TRBJ1-1	CAWSLGVVGTEAFF	TGTGCCTGGAGTTTAGGCGTGGTTGGCACTGAAGCTTTCTTT
TRBV20-1	-	TRBD1	TRBJ1-2	CSASAGTGVSYGYTF	TGCAGTGCTTCAGCAGGGACAGGGGTCTCGTATGGCTACACCTTC
TRBV6-2/TRBV6-3	-	-	TRBJ1-1	CASGVTVHTEAFF	TGTGCCAGCGGCGTTACGGTTCACACTGAAGCTTTCTTT
TRBV18	many	-	TRBJ1-1	CASSPLSGGDTEAFF	TGTGCCAGCTCACCACTTTCCGGGGGGGACACTGAAGCTTTCTTT
TRBV7-9	few	-	TRBJ2-5	CASSLLAQTQYF	TGTGCCAGCAGCTTATTGGCCCAGACCCAGTACTTC
TRBV12-3/TRBV12-4	-	-	TRBJ2-7	CASSRNNEYEQYF	TGTGCCAGCAGCCGGAATAATGAGTACGAGCAGTACTTC
TRBV27	many	-	TRBJ1-1	CASSSDSKPEAFF	TGTGCCAGCAGTTCGGACAGTAAACCTGAAGCTTTCTTT
TRBV27	many	-	TRBJ2-7	CASSSWGGGINYEQYF	TGTGCCAGCAGCTCCTGGGGTGGAGGGATAAACTACGAGCAGTACTTC
TRBV12-3/TRBV12-4	-	TRBD2	TRBJ2-7	CASSPPGGESEQYF	TGTGCCAGCAGTCCCCCCGGGGGGGAGAGCGAGCAGTACTTC
TRBV30	-	-	TRBJ1-2	CAWSVGRAGYTF	TGTGCCTGGAGTGTAGGCAGGGCTGGCTACACCTTC
TRBV18	-	-	TRBJ2-5	CASSPTAGGGETQYF	TGTGCCAGCTCACCAACGGCTGGGGGCGGAGAGACCCAGTACTTC
TRBV18	-	-	TRBJ1-5	CASSPMILQQDGSNQPQHF	TGTGCCAGCTCACCTATGATTTTACAACAGGATGGTAGCAATCAACCCCAGCATTTT
TRBV25-1	few	-	TRBJ1-2	CASSEYRNWGYTF	TGTGCCAGCAGTGAATATAGGAATTGGGGCTACACCTTC
TRBV20-1	-	-	TRBJ2-7	CSARPRRGGNEQYF	TGCAGTGCTAGGCCCAGGAGGGGGGGGAACGAGCAGTACTTC
TRBV20-1	-	TRBD2	TRBJ2-5	CSVDLAGGLGETQYF	TGCAGTGTTGACCTAGCGGGGGGGCTGGGAGAGACCCAGTACTTC
TRBV20-1	many	-	TRBJ2-2	CSAQSTANTGELFF	TGCAGTGCTCAATCGACAGCCAACACCGGGGAGCTGTTTTTT
TRBV12-3/TRBV12-4	-	-	TRBJ2-3	CASSLGPDSYGQYF	TGTGCCAGCAGTTTAGGGCCAGATAGCTACGGGCAGTATTTT
TRBV11-3	many	-	TRBJ2-2	CASSLAWSTGELFF	TGTGCCAGCAGCTTGGCCTGGAGCACCGGGGAGCTGTTTTTT
TRBV12-3/TRBV12-4	few	TRBD1	TRBJ1-1	CASTTTQGVTEAFF	TGTGCCAGCACCACTACGCAGGGGGTCACTGAAGCTTTCTTT
TRBV27	many	TRBD1	TRBJ1-1	CASRMGQENTEAFF	TGTGCCAGCAGGATGGGACAGGAGAACACTGAAGCTTTCTTT
TRBV7-2	many	TRBD1	TRBJ2-5	CASSTDFGTGNQETQYF	TGTGCCAGCAGCACGGATTTCGGGACAGGCAACCAAGAGACCCAGTACTTC
TRBV9	-	-	TRBJ2-5	CASSPLGGGETQYF	TGTGCCAGCAGCCCCCTGGGAGGGGGAGAGACCCAGTACTTC
TRBV5-1	few	-	TRBJ1-2	CASSLVRGYDGYTF	TGCGCCAGCAGCTTGGTACGGGGGTACGATGGCTACACCTTC
TRBV4-3	-	-	TRBJ1-5	CASSQDPGSGQPQHF	TGCGCCAGCAGCCAAGATCCAGGGTCGGGTCAGCCCCAGCATTTT
TRBV18	many	-	TRBJ1-1	CASSQAQGGSTEAFF	TGTGCCAGCTCACAAGCTCAAGGTGGGAGCACTGAAGCTTTCTTT
TRBV20-1	once	-	TRBJ1-1	CSARDPPVNTEACF	TGCAGTGCTAGAGATCCTCCGGTGAACACTGAAGCTTGCTTT
TRBV5-1	many	-	TRBJ1-1	CASSASGDTEAFF	TGCGCCAGCAGCGCTAGCGGGGACACTGAAGCTTTCTTT
TRBV19	few	TRBD2	TRBJ2-7	CANIHRAGLTSGDSYEQYF	TGTGCCAACATTCACCGGGCAGGCTTAACTAGCGGGGACTCCTACGAGCAGTACTTC
TRBV30	-	-	TRBJ2-5	CAWSVEWREETQYF	TGTGCCTGGAGTGTTGAGTGGCGGGAAGAGACCCAGTACTTC
TRBV29-1	-	-	TRBJ1-2	CSVEDITYGYTF	TGCAGCGTTGAAGACATAACCTATGGCTACACCTTC
TRBV19	-	-	TRBJ1-1	CASRDSGATTEAFF	TGTGCCAGTAGGGACAGTGGGGCGACCACTGAAGCTTTCTTT
TRBV19	once	-	TRBJ1-2	CASSITPGGPRFGGYTF	TGTGCCAGTAGTATAACCCCGGGCGGTCCGAGATTCGGTGGCTACACCTTC
TRBV6-1	many	-	TRBJ1-2	CASSIRTGNYGYTF	TGTGCCAGCAGTATCCGTACAGGGAACTATGGCTACACCTTC
TRBV6-1	many	TRBD1	TRBJ1-1	CASSTPLGGQGTEAFF	TGTGCCAGCAGTACCCCCCTGGGGGGACAGGGCACTGAAGCTTTCTTT
TRBV6-2/TRBV6-3	many	-	TRBJ1-5	CASSYGTSSNQPQHF	TGTGCCAGCAGTTACGGCACGAGTAGCAATCAGCCCCAGCATTTT
TRBV6-2/TRBV6-3	-	-	TRBJ1-6	CASSFTLESYNSPLHF	TGTGCCAGCAGTTTTACACTTGAGAGTTATAATTCACCCCTCCACTTT
TRBV13	many	-	TRBJ2-3	CASSLGRLHKAGGLRTDTQYF	TGTGCCAGCAGCTTAGGGCGGCTGCATAAAGCGGGCGGGCTCCGCACAGATACGCAGTATTTT
TRBV12-3/TRBV12-4	-	-	TRBJ1-1	CASSGQSRRTEAFF	TGTGCCAGCAGTGGACAGTCCCGGAGGACTGAAGCTTTCTTT
TRBV29-1	many	TRBD1	TRBJ1-2	CSATGEGAYGYTF	TGCAGCGCGACAGGGGAGGGGGCTTATGGCTACACCTTC
TRBV28	many	-	TRBJ1-1	CASEPTNSAEAFF	TGTGCCAGCGAACCTACAAACAGCGCTGAAGCTTTCTTT
TRBV7-3	many	TRBD1	TRBJ1-1	CASSQGGFRFTEAFF	TGTGCCAGCAGCCAGGGGGGTTTTCGGTTCACTGAAGCTTTCTTT
TRBV15	many	-	TRBJ1-2	CATSRDRGYGYTF	TGTGCCACCAGCAGAGACAGGGGCTATGGCTACACCTTC
TRBV7-9	many	TRBD2	TRBJ2-7	CASSSVGGGAYEQYF	TGTGCCAGCAGCTCGGTGGGGGGGGGAGCCTACGAGCAGTACTTC
TRBV7-2	-	-	TRBJ2-7	CASSLGSEYYEQYF	TGTGCCAGCAGCTTAGGTAGCGAATACTACGAGCAGTACTTC
TRBV7-9	many	-	TRBJ1-2	CASSFGGDIYGYTF	TGTGCCAGCAGCTTTGGCGGGGACATCTATGGCTACACCTTC
TRBV30	many	-	TRBJ2-7	CAWSVRGALSYEQYF	TGTGCCTGGAGTGTACGAGGGGCCCTTAGCTACGAGCAGTACTTC
TRBV20-1	many	TRBD1	TRBJ1-5	CSAGTGPNQPQHF	TGCAGTGCCGGGACAGGCCCCAATCAGCCCCAGCATTTT
TRBV11-2	-	-	TRBJ1-5	CASSLGIGVSNQPQHF	TGTGCCAGCAGCTTAGGGATAGGAGTGAGCAATCAGCCCCAGCATTTT
TRBV6-1	-	-	TRBJ1-1	CASSTQVWAFF	TGTGCCAGCAGTACACAGGTTTGGGCTTTCTTT
TRBV7-3	few	-	TRBJ1-1	CASSLSVGRNTEAFF	TGTGCCAGCAGCTTATCGGTGGGGAGGAACACTGAAGCTTTCTTT